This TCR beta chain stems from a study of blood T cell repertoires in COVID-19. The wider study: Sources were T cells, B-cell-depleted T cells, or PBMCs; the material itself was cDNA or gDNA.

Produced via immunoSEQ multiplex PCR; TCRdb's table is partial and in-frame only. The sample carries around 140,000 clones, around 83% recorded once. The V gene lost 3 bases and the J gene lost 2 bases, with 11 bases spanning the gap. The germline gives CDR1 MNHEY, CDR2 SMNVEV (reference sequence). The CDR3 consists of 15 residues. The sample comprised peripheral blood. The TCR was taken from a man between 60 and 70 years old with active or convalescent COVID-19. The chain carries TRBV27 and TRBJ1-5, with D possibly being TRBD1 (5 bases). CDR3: CASSFWGSGNQPQHF. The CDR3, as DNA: TGTGCCAGCAGTTTTTGGGGCAGTGGCAATCAGCCCCAGCATTTT.